This TCR beta chain was retrieved from a study of shared clonotypes between healthy human individuals. In the study overall: Researchers assigned three CD4 naive, three CD4 memory, two CD8 naive and one CD8 memory plate to each donor.

CDR1 MGHRA and CDR2 YSYEKL come from the germline V gene. The CDR3 spans 11 residues. The V and J ends lost 3 bases and 5 bases respectively, with 5 bases between them. TCRdb's copy holds only in-frame clones and misses some; the assay was immunoSEQ multiplex PCR. The repertoire has 1.5 million to 2.5 million clones, approximately 95% of them found once; the top ten carry approximately 1.2%. Naive CD8 populations comprised CD45RO-negative cells positively selected for CCR7, excluding terminally differentiated effector memory CD45RA+ cells. This clonotype was sampled from a young man in good health. The chain has TRBV4-1 and TRBJ2-7, with D perhaps matching TRBD1 (5 bases). Specimen: naive CD8+ T cells sorted from blood. The CDR3 region has the DNA TGCGCCAGCAGCCAGACAGACGAGCAGTACTTC. Its translation: CASSQTDEQYF.